This is a list of T cell receptor beta chains from one sample in a study of vaccination and CD4 T cells after COVID-19. For these receptors, no antigen is known. TCRdb reprocessed the PCR reads with MiXCR, giving one entry per CDR3 protein. The sample consists of roughly 13,000 distinct CDR3 sequences, around 50% of them appearing once. This material consisted of CD4+ T cells from blood, cultured in vitro, taken before SARS-CoV-2 vaccination. Receptor source: a human donor who had recovered from COVID-19. Both conserved end residues are part of each CDR3. Each record gives: D gene, V gene, clone size, J gene, CDR3 DNA, CDR3 protein. D genes are given only for firm matches. Clone size is not always given. Where it is, it says once, few, many or a class for expanded clones.

>TRBD1|TRBV7-3|few|TRBJ2-3
TGTGCCAGCAGCTGGGGACAGGGGGAAATGGATACGCAGTATTTT
CASSWGQGEMDTQYF
>-|TRBV7-2|-|TRBJ2-1
TGTGCCAGCAGCCCGGGGGGCTCCCTCCCCCATGAGCAGTTCTTC
CASSPGGSLPHEQFF
>-|TRBV2|-|TRBJ1-3
TGTGCCAGCTGTCAGAGCTCTGGAAACACCATATATTTT
CASCQSSGNTIYF
>-|TRBV6-1|-|TRBJ1-5
TGTGCCACCCGAGGGCTTTATAGCAATCAGCCCCAGCATTTT
CATRGLYSNQPQHF
>-|TRBV2|-|TRBJ1-2
TGTGCCAGCATAGAGGATTCTAGGGGCTACACCTTC
CASIEDSRGYTF
>-|TRBV10-3|few|TRBJ1-1
TGTGCCATCAGTGACCGGATGAACACTGAAGCTTTCTTT
CAISDRMNTEAFF
>TRBD1|TRBV6-2/TRBV6-3|-|TRBJ1-2
TGTGCCAGCAGCTACGGCGGGACAGGGGAGAGTGTCTATGGCTACACCTTC
CASSYGGTGESVYGYTF
>-|TRBV6-1|-|TRBJ2-7
TGTGCCAGCAGACGGACACAGGACTCCTACGAGCAGTACTTC
CASRRTQDSYEQYF
>-|TRBV20-1|few|TRBJ2-5
TGCAGTGCTACCGCGGTGGAGGAGACCCAGTACTTC
CSATAVEETQYF
>-|TRBV28|-|TRBJ1-5
TGTGCCAGCAGTCCATCCAGCGGCGGATATCAGCCCCAGCATTTT
CASSPSSGGYQPQHF
>-|TRBV19|-|TRBJ2-1
TGTCCCAGTAGTATAGGTCTAGGAATCAATGAGCAGTTCTTC
CPSSIGLGINEQFF
>-|TRBV7-9|few|TRBJ1-2
TGTGCCAGCAGCTTAGCACAGAACTATGGCTACACCTTC
CASSLAQNYGYTF
>-|TRBV20-1|-|TRBJ1-1
TGCAGTGCTAGCAAGGGTTCGAACACTGAAGCTTTCTTT
CSASKGSNTEAFF
>TRBD1|TRBV27|-|TRBJ2-1
TGTGCCAGCAGTACAGGGACAGGGGTTACCTACAATGAGCAGTTCTTC
CASSTGTGVTYNEQFF
>-|TRBV7-2|-|TRBJ1-3
TGTGCCAGCAGCTTAGTCGGTAGTAATGGAAACACCATATATTTT
CASSLVGSNGNTIYF
>-|TRBV2|few|TRBJ1-1
TGTGCCAGCAAGTTGACTGCGAACACTGAAGCTTTCTTT
CASKLTANTEAFF
>-|TRBV20-1|-|TRBJ1-5
TGCAGTGTTAATGCAGGGTTCCGTAGCAATCAGCCCCAGCATTTT
CSVNAGFRSNQPQHF
>-|TRBV19|-|TRBJ1-2
TGTGCCAGTAGTAACCCCTCCGTTGAGAGGAACTATGGCTACACCTTC
CASSNPSVERNYGYTF
>TRBD2|TRBV11-2|-|TRBJ2-3
TGTGCCAGCAGCTCGATTAGCGGGAGTTTGTGGGTAGATACGCAGTATTTT
CASSSISGSLWVDTQYF
>TRBD1|TRBV12-5|-|TRBJ2-3
TGTGCTAGTGGTTTATCAGGGGGCCGCACAGATACGCAGTATTTT
CASGLSGGRTDTQYF
>-|TRBV7-6|few|TRBJ2-1
TGTGCCAGCAGCTTATTGACGTACAATGAGCAGTTCTTC
CASSLLTYNEQFF
>TRBD1|TRBV20-1|-|TRBJ1-5
TGCAGTGCGCAGACAGGGGTTCAGCCCCAGCATTTT
CSAQTGVQPQHF
>TRBD2|TRBV6-1|medium-sized|TRBJ2-7
TGTGCCAGTTCCTTAAATAGCGGGAGGGCTTCTTACGAGCAGTACTTC
CASSLNSGRASYEQYF
>TRBD1|TRBV19|-|TRBJ1-1
TGTGCCAGTAGTACACAGGGGGACACTGAAGCTTTCTTT
CASSTQGDTEAFF
>-|TRBV20-1|medium-sized|TRBJ1-4
TGCAGTGCCCAATATCCGGGACAAGCAACTAATGAAAAACTGTTTTTT
CSAQYPGQATNEKLFF
>-|TRBV6-5|-|TRBJ1-5
TGTGCCAGCAGTTCCAGACAGAGCAATCAGCCCCAGCATTTT
CASSSRQSNQPQHF
>-|TRBV7-9|-|TRBJ1-1
TGTGCCAGCAGCTCCAGGGCGGCCGGCACTGAAGCTTTCTTT
CASSSRAAGTEAFF
>TRBD1|TRBV20-1|few|TRBJ2-5
TGCAGTGCTGGGGACAGCCAAGAGACCCAGTACTTC
CSAGDSQETQYF
>-|TRBV6-1|-|TRBJ1-2
TGTGCCAGCAGAGAAAGACGGCCAGCCTATGGCTACACCTTC
CASRERRPAYGYTF